Each of the 7 T cell receptor beta chains below was sequenced from the same sample in a study of human T cells and chemical hapten exposure. This sample's time point: patch test 3, about 24 weeks after DPC sensitization. The treatment was: therapeutic diphenylcyclopropenone sensitization with weekly scalp DPC. TCRdb passed the RACE reads through MiXCR, listing each CDR3 protein once. The sample holds roughly 71,000 distinct CDR3 sequences; 8.5% to 14% are singletons and the top ten take 1.4%. This sample comprised whole blood, obtained in connection with sensitization to the hapten diphenylcyclopropenone (DPC). These receptors all come from a woman in her forties or fifties with alopecia areata. Some clones in this sample may be carry-over from other donors' samples.

Concerning this clonotype: An end of the junction does not agree with germline; a read error may underlie this. V gene TRBV5-1 combines with J gene TRBJ1-6, with D possibly TRBD1 on 6 matching bases. CDR1 is SGHRS, CDR2 YFSETQ, per germline. The CDR3 length is 15 residues. CDR3 nucleotide sequence: TGCGCCAGCAGCTCCAGGGGCGTCAATAATTCATCCCTCCACTTT. It translates to CASSSRGVNNSSLHF. The full variable domain, completed using reference TRBV5-1 and TRBJ1-6, is KAGVTQTPRYLIKTRGQQVTLSCSPISGHRSVSWYQQTPGQGLQFLFEYFSETQRNKGNFPGRFSGRQFSNSRSEMNVSTLELGDSALYLCASSSRGVNNSSLHFGNGTRLTVT.

This clonotype was recorded many times. The rearrangement links TRBV28 to TRBJ2-7; possibly TRBD2 for D (7 bases). Germline loops: CDR1 MDHEN, CDR2 SYDVKM. Trimming pared 6 bases from V and 4 bases from J, leaving 19 bases between. The CDR3 consists of 15 residues. CDR3 nucleotide sequence: TGTGCCAGCAGAAGGAATGGCGGGGGCCCTTACGAGCAGTACTTC. Encoded protein: CASRRNGGGPYEQYF.

This clonotype was seen at least ten times. The chain couples TRBV7-2 to TRBJ1-5; D call uncertain. The CDR3 spans 15 residues. The V gene lost 8 bases and the J gene lost 3 bases, with 17 bases spanning the gap. The V gene's germline CDR1 is SGHTA and CDR2 FQGNSA. Written as DNA, the CDR3 is TGTGCCAGCGCGGAGGGCGGAGTCAACAATCAGCCCCAGCATTTT. It encodes CASAEGGVNNQPQHF.

This clonotype was recorded at least ten times. The CDR3 region is CASSQETAGENGYTF. The CDR3 DNA follows: TGTGCCAGCAGCCAAGAAACGGCAGGGGAAAATGGCTACACCTTC. The chain carries TRBV4-2 and TRBJ1-2; tentative D call: TRBD1 (6 bases). CDR1 and CDR2 from the germline V gene are LGHNA and YNFKEQ. Trimming pared 0 bases from V and 6 bases from J, leaving 14 bases between. This CDR3 spans 15 amino acids.

This clonotype was found many times. J is TRBJ1-3 and V is TRBV6-2 or TRBV6-3; no clear D gene. Germline CDR1 MNHEY, CDR2 SVGEGT. CDR3 size: 12 residues. The V end lost 0 bases, the J end lost 4 bases, and 1 base lay between the germline ends. Written as DNA, the CDR3 is TGTGCCAGCAGTTACTCCGGAAACACCATATATTTT. Amino acid sequence: CASSYSGNTIYF.

This clonotype showed up many times. The V gene is TRBV6-2 or TRBV6-3, the J gene TRBJ2-7; a weak D match, TRBD1 (5 bases). Germline CDR1 and CDR2: MNHEY and SVGEGT. Trimming took 2 bases from V and 7 from J, leaving 21 bases between them. CDR3 length: 16 residues. CDR3 in amino acids: CASSYAILSGSLEQYF. CDR3 DNA: TGTGCCAGCAGTTACGCGATCCTGTCAGGGTCACTAGAGCAGTACTTC.

On this clonotype: One end of the junction varies from germline; a read error may be responsible. The rearrangement links TRBV4-1 to TRBJ1-6, with D perhaps matching TRBD1 (6 bases). The germline V gene encodes CDR1 MGHRA and CDR2 YSYEKL. The CDR3 runs 12 residues. CDR3 amino acids: CASSRKQGRQEF. CDR3 in DNA: TGCGCCAGCAGCCGAAAGCAGGGGCGCCAAGAATTT.